The entry below gives a single T cell receptor (beta chain) sequence along with its context. Time point noted: baseline pretreatment blood. As for treatment: 15 Gy SBRT to primary tumor, nephrectomy 4 weeks later. This sample stems from a study of radiation and T cells in renal cell carcinoma. Assay used: immunoSEQ multiplex PCR; TCRdb lists only in-frame clones, some missing. Found here are 130,000 to 150,000 clones, roughly 84% of them singletons; the top ten hold around 11%. V shed 8 bases and J shed 7 bases, with 17 bases lying between them. This CDR3 has 14 residues. Germline V gene sequence: CDR1 KGHSH, CDR2 LQKENI.

The input for sequencing was blood, taken from a patient whose treatment included radiotherapy and nephrectomy. The clonotype originates from a woman aged 45-65 years with renal cell carcinoma. The chain has TRBV18 and TRBJ1-4, with D tentatively TRBD1 (5 bases). The CDR3 bases are TGTGCCAGCGTCCGGGACGCAGTGGGTGAAAAACTGTTTTTT. Translated: CASVRDAVGEKLFF.